The 15 T cell receptor beta chains listed next were all sequenced from one sample in a study of blood T cell repertoires in COVID-19. Clones were sequenced by immunoSEQ multiplex PCR, and TCRdb holds only the in-frame ones, with some missing. Of 100,000 or so clones listed, around 87% are singletons. Sequenced sample: peripheral blood. All receptors derive from a human donor in a cohort sampled during active COVID-19.

The V call is TRBV28, the J call TRBJ2-3; 14 bases line up with TRBD2. CDR3 length equals 18 residues. In germline, CDR1 is MDHEN, CDR2 SYDVKM. V trimming: 6 bases; J trimming: 6 bases; junction bases outside the gene matches: 14. CDR3 amino acids: CASRPLQGLAGEPDTQYF. CDR3 DNA sequence: TGTGCCAGCAGGCCGCTTCAGGGACTAGCGGGAGAACCCGATACGCAGTATTTT.

The gene calls are TRBV7-3 and TRBJ2-1; 10 nucleotides align to TRBD2. The CDR3 runs 14 residues. Trimming cost V 2 bases and J 7 bases; bases outside gene matches: 2. Germline loops: CDR1 SGHTA, CDR2 FQGTGA. CDR3 sequence: CASSLGLAVNEQFF. CDR3 coding DNA: TGTGCCAGCAGCTTAGGACTAGCGGTGAATGAGCAGTTCTTC. The variable domain in full, with the rest retrieved from reference TRBV7-3 and TRBJ2-1, is GAGVSQTPSNKVTEKGKYVELRCDPISGHTALYWYRQSLGQGPEFLIYFQGTGAADDSGLPNDRFFAVRPEGSVSTLKIQRTERGDSAVYLCASSLGLAVNEQFFGPGTRLTVL.

The genes are TRBV7-9 and TRBJ2-3; 7 nucleotides match TRBD2. V trimming: 4 bases; J trimming: 0 bases; junction bases outside the gene matches: 4. Germline V gives CDR1 SEHNR, CDR2 FQNEAQ (reference sequence). The length of the CDR3 is 15 residues. CDR3: CASSSGTISTDTQYF. As DNA, the CDR3 is TGTGCCAGCAGCTCCGGGACTATTAGCACAGATACGCAGTATTTT.

The chain recombines TRBV7-3 with TRBJ2-6; weak D call: TRBD1 (6 bases). The CDR3 has 15 amino acids. Trimming pared 5 bases from V and 4 bases from J, leaving 12 bases between. CDR1 and CDR2 from the germline V gene are SGHTA and FQGTGA. The CDR3 DNA reads as TGTGCCAGCAGCCAGGCAGGGGAAGGGGCCAACGTCCTGACTTTC. This codes for CASSQAGEGANVLTF.

The chain links TRBV4-1 to TRBJ2-5, with D uncertain. Germline assignment: CDR1 MGHRA and CDR2 YSYEKL. CDR3 length: 15 residues. V lost 5 bases to trimming and J lost 2 bases, with 15 bases between them. CDR3 sequence: CASSESLATQETQYF. The CDR3 nucleotides are TGCGCCAGCAGCGAATCCCTTGCCACACAAGAGACCCAGTACTTC.

The J gene is TRBJ1-2, the V gene TRBV7-8, with a tentative D call TRBD1 (5 bases). The V gene lost 0 bases and the J gene lost 2 bases, with 13 bases spanning the gap. The CDR3 is 16 residues long. CDR1 is SGHVS, CDR2 FQNEAQ, per germline. Here the CDR3 DNA reads TGTGCCAGCAGCTTAGCGGGGGGACTCCACAACTATGGCTACACCTTC. Translation: CASSLAGGLHNYGYTF.

A remark on this clone: Germline is not matched at one junction end, which may reflect a read error. This chain links TRBV28 with TRBJ2-1; 9 bases map to TRBD2. CDR3 length: 14 residues. From germline, CDR1 is MDHEN and CDR2 SYDVKM. DNA of the CDR3: TGTGCCAGCAGTTTTCTAGCGGGATACAGTGAGCAGTTCTTC. Its protein product is CASSFLAGYSEQFF.

The V call is TRBV5-6, the J call TRBJ2-1; TRBD1 matches 7 bases. Looked up from germline, CDR1 is SGHDT and CDR2 is YYEEEE. The V gene end was trimmed by 3 bases and the J gene end by 12 bases; junction bases not matched to a gene: 6. CDR3 length: 12 residues. The CDR3 reads CASSYENRGQFF. The CDR3 DNA follows: TGTGCCAGCAGCTACGAGAACAGGGGGCAGTTCTTC.

V is TRBV28 and J is TRBJ2-1; tentatively, D is TRBD1 (6 bases). Germline-derived CDR1 and CDR2 are MDHEN and SYDVKM. The CDR3 is 15 residues long. The V and J ends lost 6 bases and 3 bases respectively, with 15 bases between them. The CDR3 sequence: CASRATGLYYNEQFF. The CDR3 DNA sequence: TGTGCCAGCAGGGCGACAGGATTATACTACAATGAGCAGTTCTTC.

This clone was observed a few times. This chain joins TRBV10-3 and TRBJ2-3; a possible D gene is TRBD1 (7 bases). With 10 bases removed from V and 2 bases from J, the gap between germline ends came to 13 bases. The CDR3 runs to 13 residues. Germline V lookup: CDR1 ENHRY, CDR2 SYGVKD. The CDR3 is CATAGQSTDTQYF. In nucleotides, the CDR3 is TGTGCCACCGCGGGACAGTCCACAGATACGCAGTATTTT.

The chain joins TRBV12-3 or TRBV12-4 to TRBJ1-1; unclear D gene. CDR3 length equals 12 residues. Trimming cost V 5 bases and J 4 bases, with 8 bases left between them. In nucleotides, the CDR3 is TGTGCCAGCAGTCCCGTCCGCACTGAAGCTTTCTTT. Its translation is CASSPVRTEAFF.

This rearrangement joins TRBV6-5 to TRBJ1-1, with D possibly matching TRBD1 (6 bases). The germline CDR1 and CDR2 sequences are MNHEY and SVGAGI. The CDR3 runs to 15 residues. V was cut by 4 bases and J by 3 bases, with 15 bases left in between. The CDR3 loop reads CASSSGQRSDTEAFF. The CDR3 DNA follows: TGTGCCAGCAGTTCAGGACAGCGGTCGGACACTGAAGCTTTCTTT.

This clone has only one observation. This chain joins TRBV19 and TRBJ2-7, with a tentative D call TRBD1 (5 bases). The CDR3 sequence is 12 residues long. Trimming removed 5 bases from V and 5 bases from J, with 10 bases in between. Germline lookup yields CDR1 LNHDA and CDR2 SQIVND (reference sequence). CDR3 protein: CASSFQGDEQYF. CDR3 DNA: TGTGCCAGTAGTTTCCAGGGTGACGAGCAGTACTTC.

The chain has TRBV9 and TRBJ2-1; possibly TRBD2 for D (7 bases). The CDR3 totals 15 residues. Trimming cost V 1 base and J 5 bases, with 13 bases left between them. Germline-derived CDR1 and CDR2 are SGDLS and YYNGEE. The CDR3 is CASSVRGGFDNEQFF. The DNA for the CDR3 is TGTGCCAGCAGCGTAAGGGGGGGGTTTGACAATGAGCAGTTCTTC.

The chain links TRBV18 to TRBJ2-7; 10 bases match TRBD1. CDR3 size: 14 residues. Germline V gene data show CDR1 as KGHSH and CDR2 as LQKENI. V was pared by 3 bases and J by 4 bases, with 3 bases of the junction left unmatched. The CDR3 bases are TGTGCCAGCTCACCGGGGACAGGGGAATACGAGCAGTACTTC. It is translated as CASSPGTGEYEQYF.